The rows below give T cell receptor beta chains drawn from one sample of a study of cytomegalovirus exposure and HLA in healthy donors. Data came from immunoSEQ multiplex PCR; TCRdb stores just in-frame clones and leaves some out. This table holds under 250,000 clones, around 80% found once. Sequencing was done on a sample of PBMCs. The receptors here all came from a young man in good health and CMV-seronegative. The CDR3 runs from the conserved cysteine through the conserved F or W. Fields, in order: D gene, clone size, J gene, V gene, CDR3 protein, CDR3 DNA. A D gene is named only where the DNA matches it firmly. A row's size may be missing; if present it is once, few, many or a size class.

TRBD1	once	TRBJ1-2	TRBV9	CASSEGWGQGTQYYGYTF	TGTGCCAGCAGCGAAGGATGGGGACAGGGGACTCAATACTATGGCTACACCTTC
-	-	TRBJ1-1	TRBV11-2	CASSLQVPNTEAFF	TGTGCCAGCAGCCTACAGGTACCGAACACTGAAGCTTTCTTT
TRBD2	-	TRBJ2-7	TRBV28	CASTLSGSPYEQYF	TGTGCCAGCACCCTCAGCGGGAGCCCCTACGAGCAGTACTTC
TRBD2	-	TRBJ2-1	TRBV9	CASSPRLAGRYEQFF	TGTGCCAGCAGCCCGAGACTAGCGGGAAGATATGAGCAGTTCTTC
-	-	TRBJ1-5	TRBV28	CASFQINQPQHF	TGTGCCAGCTTCCAGATCAATCAGCCCCAGCATTTT
-	-	TRBJ2-7	TRBV5-1	CASALSEGRTREQYF	TGCGCCAGCGCCTTGTCGGAGGGGAGAACAAGGGAGCAGTACTTC
-	-	TRBJ2-7	TRBV28	CASSSRIRATYPSGEQYF	TGTGCCAGCAGTTCCCGAATCAGAGCCACATATCCCTCGGGGGAGCAGTACTTC
-	-	TRBJ1-1	TRBV4-1	CASSQEPGLGNTEAFF	TGCGCCAGCAGCCAAGAACCGGGACTGGGGAACACTGAAGCTTTCTTT
-	-	TRBJ2-3	TRBV5-1	CASSSRGGALTDTQYF	TGCGCCAGCAGCTCCCGAGGCGGGGCCCTCACAGATACGCAGTATTTT
-	once	TRBJ2-1	TRBV7-8	CASSVGGGAYNEQFF	TGTGCCAGCAGCGTGGGAGGTGGGGCCTACAATGAGCAGTTCTTC
-	once	TRBJ2-1	TRBV10-1	CASSECRAQYNEQFF	TGCGCCAGCAGTGAGTGCCGCGCTCAATACAATGAGCAGTTCTTC
TRBD1	-	TRBJ2-5	TRBV28	CASSKNRGYETQYF	TGTGCCAGCAGCAAAAACAGGGGTTACGAGACCCAGTACTTC
TRBD1	-	TRBJ2-7	TRBV4-2	CASSQDPTGGYEQYF	TGTGCCAGCAGCCAAGATCCAACAGGGGGCTACGAGCAGTACTTC
-	-	TRBJ2-5	TRBV5-8	CASSLWSRETQYF	TGTGCCAGCAGCTTATGGAGTAGAGAGACCCAGTACTTC
TRBD2	few	TRBJ2-1	TRBV6-1	CASRNGREESNEQFF	TGTGCCAGCAGGAATGGGCGGGAGGAGAGCAATGAGCAGTTCTTC
TRBD1	-	TRBJ2-6	TRBV7-8	CASSITGVDLSGANVLTF	TGTGCCAGCAGCATAACAGGGGTTGATCTTTCTGGGGCCAACGTCCTGACTTTC
-	once	TRBJ1-1	TRBV29-1	CSVLEQGFEAFF	TGCAGCGTTTTGGAGCAGGGCTTTGAAGCTTTCTTT
-	-	TRBJ2-3	TRBV6-1	CASSEKEGGADTQYF	TGTGCCAGCAGTGAAAAGGAGGGAGGCGCAGATACGCAGTATTTT
-	-	TRBJ1-1	TRBV6-6	CASRGGVRGTEAFF	TGTGCCAGCCGTGGGGGCGTGAGGGGCACTGAAGCTTTCTTT
TRBD1	-	TRBJ2-3	TRBV19	CASSTGGRGTDTQYF	TGTGCCAGTAGCACAGGGGGCAGGGGCACAGATACGCAGTATTTT
TRBD1	-	TRBJ2-1	TRBV4-2	CASSQDDGTAYNEQFF	TGTGCCAGCAGCCAAGATGACGGGACAGCGTACAATGAGCAGTTCTTC
TRBD1	-	TRBJ2-1	TRBV5-1	CASRRQGINEQFF	TGCGCCAGCAGGAGACAGGGTATCAATGAGCAGTTCTTC
TRBD1	few	TRBJ2-7	TRBV18	CASSPGQGQYEQYF	TGTGCCAGCTCACCGGGACAGGGACAGTACGAGCAGTACTTC
-	-	TRBJ1-4	TRBV5-1	CASSALENEKLFF	TGCGCCAGCAGCGCGCTAGAAAATGAAAAACTGTTTTTT
TRBD2	-	TRBJ2-5	TRBV5-1	CASSLAPSGSAGETQYF	TGCGCCAGCAGCTTGGCTCCCAGCGGGAGTGCGGGGGAGACCCAGTACTTC
TRBD2	-	TRBJ2-1	TRBV9	CASSPRGASGSDNEQFF	TGTGCCAGCAGCCCACGGGGGGCTAGCGGGAGTGACAATGAGCAGTTCTTC
-	few	TRBJ2-1	TRBV5-1	CASSLGLVGEQFF	TGCGCCAGCAGCTTGGGACTAGTTGGAGAGCAGTTCTTC
-	once	TRBJ2-5	TRBV30	CAWNREYQETQYF	TGTGCCTGGAACCGCGAGTACCAAGAGACCCAGTACTTC
TRBD2	-	TRBJ2-3	TRBV29-1	CSVLAGGAADTQYF	TGCAGCGTTTTAGCGGGAGGGGCGGCAGATACGCAGTATTTT
TRBD1	-	TRBJ1-6	TRBV6-1	CASSERGQGFSPLHF	TGTGCCAGCAGTGAAAGGGGACAGGGGTTTTCACCCCTCCACTTT
-	few	TRBJ2-5	TRBV2	CASSRDGGVQETQYF	TGTGCCAGCAGTCGGGACGGCGGGGTCCAAGAGACCCAGTACTTC
TRBD2	-	TRBJ2-7	TRBV4-1	CASSQEGGRSGRAGEQYF	TGCGCCAGCAGCCAAGAGGGCGGGAGGAGCGGGAGGGCGGGCGAGCAGTACTTC
-	few	TRBJ1-6	TRBV7-9	CASSLSTGRISPLHF	TGTGCCAGCAGCTTATCAACAGGGAGAATTTCACCCCTCCACTTT
TRBD1	-	TRBJ2-2	TRBV28	CASRSTGQGAGELFF	TGTGCCAGCAGGTCTACGGGACAGGGGGCCGGGGAGCTGTTTTTT
TRBD1	-	TRBJ1-4	TRBV2	CATLRDRGDEKLFF	TGTGCCACCCTCCGGGACAGGGGTGATGAAAAACTGTTTTTT
TRBD2	-	TRBJ2-7	TRBV4-1	CASSPIAGNDYEQYF	TGCGCCAGCAGCCCCATAGCGGGAAATGATTACGAGCAGTACTTC
TRBD1	once	TRBJ1-5	TRBV4-1	CASSRLGTGNQPQHF	TGCGCCAGCAGCCGCCTAGGGACAGGCAATCAGCCCCAGCATTTT